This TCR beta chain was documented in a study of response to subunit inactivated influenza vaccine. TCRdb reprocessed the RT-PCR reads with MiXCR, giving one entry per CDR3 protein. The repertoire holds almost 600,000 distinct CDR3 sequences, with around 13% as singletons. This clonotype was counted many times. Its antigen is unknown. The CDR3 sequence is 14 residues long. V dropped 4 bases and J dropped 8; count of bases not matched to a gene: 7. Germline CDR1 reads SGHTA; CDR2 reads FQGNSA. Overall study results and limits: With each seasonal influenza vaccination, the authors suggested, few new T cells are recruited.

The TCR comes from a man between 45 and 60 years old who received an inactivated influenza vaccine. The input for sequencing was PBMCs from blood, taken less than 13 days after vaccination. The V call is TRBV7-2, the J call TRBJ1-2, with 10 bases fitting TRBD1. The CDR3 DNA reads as TGTGCCAGCAGCTCTCCGGGACAGGGGTACGGCTACACCTTC. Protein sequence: CASSSPGQGYGYTF.